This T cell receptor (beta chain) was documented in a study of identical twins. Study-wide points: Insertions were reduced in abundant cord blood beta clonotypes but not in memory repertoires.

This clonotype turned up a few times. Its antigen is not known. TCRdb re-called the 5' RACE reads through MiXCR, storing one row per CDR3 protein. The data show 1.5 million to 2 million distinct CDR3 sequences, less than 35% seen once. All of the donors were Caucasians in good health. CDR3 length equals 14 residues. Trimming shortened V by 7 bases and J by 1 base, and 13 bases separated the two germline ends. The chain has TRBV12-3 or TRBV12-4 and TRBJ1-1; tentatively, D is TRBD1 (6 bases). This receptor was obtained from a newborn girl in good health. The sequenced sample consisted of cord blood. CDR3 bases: TGTGCCAGCACCCCGGACAGCCCGAACACTGAAGCTTTCTTT. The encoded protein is CASTPDSPNTEAFF.